Given below is one T cell receptor (beta chain) in context. Its specificity is not known. Sequencing was done on patients that had shown CD8+CD57+ cell expansion by flow cytometry. It was genomic DNA that served as the template for profiling TCR beta VDJ and CDR3. TCRdb fed the reads into MiXCR, producing one record per CDR3 protein. In the table there are under 250,000 distinct CDR3 sequences, 40% to 50% of which are singletons. This CDR3 has 17 residues. The V segment lost 5 bases and the J segment 0 bases; nucleotides outside the gene matches: 9. Germline CDR1 is SGHAT and CDR2 is FQDESV (reference sequence). This entry comes from a study of CD8+CD57+ T cells in acquired aplastic anemia. Across the whole study: When averaged, DNA from sorted CD4+ and CD8+ cells came to about 3 ug. Notes on the study in general: No significant difference in CD8+ Simpson's diversity was found between patients and controls.

The receptor was isolated from a human donor with aplastic anemia. The V gene is TRBV11-1, the J gene TRBJ2-4; 8 bases are a match to TRBD1. Material: sorted CD4+, CD8+, or CD8+CD57+ T cells (not recorded which) from PBMCs. The CDR3 DNA follows: TGTGCCAGCAGCGGTAGCAGGGGGCTAATAGCCAAAAACATTCAGTACTTC. Amino acids: CASSGSRGLIAKNIQYF.